The 21 T cell receptor beta chains in this list originate from one sample, sequenced in a study of T cells expressing NK-cell markers. TCRdb re-called the 5' RACE reads and shows each CDR3 protein once, DNA omitted. There are 450,000 to 600,000 distinct CDR3 sequences in the sample, with around 3.3% held by the top ten. Sequenced material: blood T cells: a sorted CD56 or NKG2C T cell subset, CD4+ or CD8+ T cells, or bulk PBMC T cells (not recorded which). The receptors originated from a man younger than 35 in good health.

The genes are TRBV7-2 and TRBJ2-3; absent DNA, TCRdb's TRBD2 call cannot be checked. Per germline, CDR1 SGHTA and CDR2 FQGNSA. The CDR3 sequence is 16 residues long. The CDR3 reads CASSPQGGGPWDTQYF.

CDR3 sequence: CSAREGGAGEQETQYF. The rearrangement links TRBV20-1 to TRBJ2-5; lacking DNA, the TRBD2 call made by TCRdb goes unchecked. CDR3 size: 16 residues. CDR1 and CDR2 (germline): DFQATT, SNEGSKA (reference sequence).

This sequence joins TRBV24-1 and TRBJ1-1. Germline values: CDR1 KGHDR, CDR2 SFDVKD. The CDR3 is 14 residues long. CDR3 in amino acids: CATSDGVGNTEAFF.

V gene TRBV27 combines with J gene TRBJ2-3; TCRdb lists TRBD2, though no DNA is available to test this call. The length of the CDR3 is 14 residues. CDR1 and CDR2 (germline): MNHEY, SMNVEV (reference sequence). Here the CDR3 reads CASRGLASGDTQYF.

The chain uses TRBV30 and TRBJ2-7; TCRdb's D gene call, TRBD2, goes unchecked for lack of DNA. CDR3 length equals 13 residues. The germline V gene has CDR1 GTSNPN and CDR2 SVGIG (reference sequence). CDR3 in amino acids: CACTSGLAREQYF.

The chain has TRBV6-5 and TRBJ1-5; TCRdb's D gene call, TRBD1, goes unchecked for lack of DNA. Germline CDR1 is MNHEY and CDR2 is SVGAGI. CDR3 length equals 15 residues. This chain's CDR3 is CASSSGQGMSQPQHF.

The chain recombines TRBV28 with TRBJ2-3. CDR1 and CDR2 (germline): MDHEN, SYDVKM. This CDR3 region has 18 residues. CDR3: CASSLLRGDTTSTDTQYF. The full variable domain, in which reference TRBV28 and TRBJ2-3 provide the parts outside the CDR3, is DVKVTQSSRYLVKRTGEKVFLECVQDMDHENMFWYRQDPGLGLRLIYFSYDVKMKEKGDIPEGYSVSREKKERFSLILESASTNQTSMYLCASSLLRGDTTSTDTQYFGPGTRLTVL.

The J gene is TRBJ1-5, the V gene TRBV9; TCRdb designates TRBD1, a call that cannot be tested without DNA. The V gene's germline CDR1 is SGDLS and CDR2 YYNGEE. The CDR3 sequence is 14 residues long. CDR3 protein: CASSVDGGDQPQHF.

The chain has TRBV11-1 and TRBJ1-6; TCRdb outputs TRBD1, but without DNA this stays unchecked. This CDR3 contains 18 residues. Germline V gives CDR1 SGHAT, CDR2 FQDESV (reference sequence). CDR3 sequence reads: CATEDKSQGTTYNSPLHF.

The rearrangement links TRBV12-3 or TRBV12-4 to TRBJ2-1; the D gene TCRdb calls, TRBD1, cannot be checked with no DNA. The CDR3 has 15 residues. The CDR3 spells CASTVGTGYYNEQFF.

The chain joins TRBV11-2 to TRBJ2-4; with no DNA, the TCRdb D assignment of TRBD2 cannot be verified. The CDR3 length is 19 residues. The germline gives CDR1 SGHAT, CDR2 FQNNGV. This CDR3 reads CASSALRLADGLAKNIQYF.

The rearrangement joins TRBV28 to TRBJ2-3; TCRdb returns TRBD1, unconfirmable since there is no DNA. This CDR3 is built from 14 residues. Germline-derived CDR1 and CDR2 are MDHEN and SYDVKM. This chain's CDR3 is CASSRDEYTDTQYF.

The CDR3 sequence is CASSAPTSGNLAKNIQYF. This rearrangement joins TRBV9 to TRBJ2-4; lacking DNA, the TRBD2 call made by TCRdb goes unchecked. This CDR3 has 18 amino acids. From germline, CDR1 is SGDLS and CDR2 YYNGEE.

The chain recombines TRBV29-1 with TRBJ2-3. CDR1 is SQVTM, CDR2 ANQGSEA, per germline. The CDR3 is 12 amino acids. CDR3 sequence reads: CSVGDSTDTQYF.

The chain has TRBV6-1 and TRBJ1-5; the TCRdb D gene call, TRBD1, has no DNA to confirm it. This CDR3 is 17 amino acids long. CDR1 MNHNS and CDR2 SASEGT come from the germline V gene. The CDR3 here is CASKYIQGLNSNQPQHF.

The genes are TRBV5-6 and TRBJ1-5; TCRdb reports TRBD1, a call that lacks DNA to check it against. Germline V gene lookup returns CDR1 SGHDT and CDR2 YYEEEE. This CDR3 spans 18 amino acids. The CDR3 is CASSSRGGDDYSNQPQHF.

The chain combines TRBV7-8 with TRBJ2-2; the TRBD1 assignment by TCRdb is unverifiable without DNA. This CDR3 comprises 17 residues. In germline, CDR1 is SGHVS, CDR2 FQNEAQ. The CDR3 region is CASSLRGRKAPAGELFF.

The chain couples TRBV29-1 to TRBJ1-2. Germline CDR1 SQVTM, CDR2 ANQGSEA. The CDR3 has 16 amino acids. CDR3 region: CSVEDLWQGGRYGYTF.

The chain joins TRBV27 to TRBJ2-6; as DNA is missing, the TRBD2 call by TCRdb cannot be tested. CDR3 length equals 15 residues. CDR1 is MNHEY, CDR2 SMNVEV, per germline (reference sequence). This CDR3 reads CASSFEGTGANVLTF.

The chain combines TRBV7-9 with TRBJ1-5. From germline, CDR1 is SEHNR and CDR2 FQNEAQ (reference sequence). The CDR3 loop spans 16 amino acids. This chain's CDR3 is CASSLGVGGGNQPQHF.

The chain is built from TRBV12-3 or TRBV12-4 and TRBJ1-6. This CDR3 has 14 amino acids. This CDR3 reads CASSLGTSLSPLHF.